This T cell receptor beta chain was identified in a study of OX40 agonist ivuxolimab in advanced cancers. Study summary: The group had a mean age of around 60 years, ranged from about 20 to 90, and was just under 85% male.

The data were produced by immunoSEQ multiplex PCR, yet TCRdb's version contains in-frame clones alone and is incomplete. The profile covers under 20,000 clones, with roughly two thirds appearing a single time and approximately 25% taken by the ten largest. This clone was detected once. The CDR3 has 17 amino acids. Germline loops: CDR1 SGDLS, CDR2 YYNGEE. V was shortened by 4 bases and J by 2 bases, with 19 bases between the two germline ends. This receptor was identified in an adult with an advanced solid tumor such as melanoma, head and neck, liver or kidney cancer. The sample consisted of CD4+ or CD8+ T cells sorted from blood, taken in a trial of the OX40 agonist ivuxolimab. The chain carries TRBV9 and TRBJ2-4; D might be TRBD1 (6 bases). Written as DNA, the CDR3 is TGTGCCAGCAGCAACGGACAGTCTACCCTTACCAAAAACATTCAGTACTTC. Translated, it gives CASSNGQSTLTKNIQYF.